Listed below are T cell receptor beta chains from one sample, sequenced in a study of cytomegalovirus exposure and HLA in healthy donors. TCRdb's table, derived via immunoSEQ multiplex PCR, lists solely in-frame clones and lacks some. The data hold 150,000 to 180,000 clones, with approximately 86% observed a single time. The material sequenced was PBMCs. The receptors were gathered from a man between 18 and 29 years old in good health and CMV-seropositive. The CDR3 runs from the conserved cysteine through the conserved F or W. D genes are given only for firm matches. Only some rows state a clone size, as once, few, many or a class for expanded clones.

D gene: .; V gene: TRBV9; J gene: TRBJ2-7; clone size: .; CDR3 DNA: TGTGCCAGCAGCGTAAGGGGGAACAACGAGCAGTACTTC; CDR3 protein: CASSVRGNNEQYF
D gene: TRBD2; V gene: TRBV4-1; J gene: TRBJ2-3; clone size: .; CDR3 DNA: TGCGCCAGCAGCCAAGAACCGCTAGCGGGGGGGAGCACAGATACGCAGTATTTT; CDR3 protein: CASSQEPLAGGSTDTQYF
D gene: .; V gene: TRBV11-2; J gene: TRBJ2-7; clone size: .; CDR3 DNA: TGTGCCAGCAGCTCGGGTTACGAGCAGTACTTC; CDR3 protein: CASSSGYEQYF
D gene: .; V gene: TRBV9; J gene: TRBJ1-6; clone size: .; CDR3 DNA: TGTGCCAGCAGCGCCCAGGTGAAAGTGGATAATTCACCCCTCCACTTT; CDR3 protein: CASSAQVKVDNSPLHF
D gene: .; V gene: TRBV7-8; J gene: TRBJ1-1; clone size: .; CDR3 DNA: TGTGCCAGCAGCTCCGGGGGGGGCACTGAAGCTTTCTTT; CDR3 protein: CASSSGGGTEAFF
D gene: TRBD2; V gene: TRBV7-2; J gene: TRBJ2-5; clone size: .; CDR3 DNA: TGTGCCAGCAGCCCTAGCGGAAGAGGGGAGACCCAGTACTTC; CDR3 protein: CASSPSGRGETQYF
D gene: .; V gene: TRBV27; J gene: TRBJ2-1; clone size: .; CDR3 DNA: TGTGCCAGCTCGTTGGGGGGTGGCAATGAGCAGTTCTTC; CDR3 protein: CASSLGGGNEQFF
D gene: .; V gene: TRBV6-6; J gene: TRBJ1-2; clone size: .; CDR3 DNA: TGTGCCAGCAGTCAAGACTTGCGCCGCCCTTCCTATGGCTACACCTTC; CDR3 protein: CASSQDLRRPSYGYTF
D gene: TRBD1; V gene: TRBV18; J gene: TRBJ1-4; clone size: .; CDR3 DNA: TGTGCCAGCTCACCACAGCGGACAGGGGATGAAAAACTGTTTTTT; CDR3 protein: CASSPQRTGDEKLFF
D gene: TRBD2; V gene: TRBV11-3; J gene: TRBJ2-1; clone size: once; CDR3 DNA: TGTGCCAGCAGCCCAACTAGCGGGAGGACGTACAATGAGCAGTTCTTC; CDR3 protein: CASSPTSGRTYNEQFF
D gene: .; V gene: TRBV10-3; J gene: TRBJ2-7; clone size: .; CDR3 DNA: TGTGCCATCAGTTCTGGGGGCATTCCCTACGAGCAGTACTTC; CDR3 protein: CAISSGGIPYEQYF
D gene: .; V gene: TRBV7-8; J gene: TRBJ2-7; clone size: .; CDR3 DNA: TGTGCCAGCAGCTTAAGACGGACAGCATCCTACGAGCAGTACTTC; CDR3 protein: CASSLRRTASYEQYF
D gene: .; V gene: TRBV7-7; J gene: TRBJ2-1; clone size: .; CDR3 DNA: TGTGCCAGCAGCTTAGAGTTCTCTGAGAGCTCCTACAATGAGCAGTTCTTC; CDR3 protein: CASSLEFSESSYNEQFF
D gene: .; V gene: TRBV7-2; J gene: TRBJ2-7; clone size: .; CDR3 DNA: TGTGCCAGCAGCCCGGAGGGGCGATTGAAAGGCCACGAGCAGTACTTC; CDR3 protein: CASSPEGRLKGHEQYF